Following are 2 T cell receptor beta chains from one sample sequenced in a study of blood T cell dynamics during melanoma immunotherapy. Data came from immunoSEQ multiplex PCR; TCRdb stores just in-frame clones and leaves some out. The sample carries some 14,000 clones, 80% to 95% recorded once. Time point specified: week 3, after first cycle of checkpoint inhibitor. Sequencing used blood, obtained from a patient treated with checkpoint blockade. The receptor source for this set is a human donor with melanoma.

The V gene is TRBV4-1, the J gene TRBJ2-5; the D call may be TRBD1 or TRBD2 (6 bases each). Trimming cost V 2 bases and J 5 bases, with 12 bases left between them. Germline CDR1 MGHRA, CDR2 YSYEKL. The CDR3 has 14 amino acids. CDR3 bases: TGCGCCAGCAGCCAAAGGGGGGAGCGGGAGACCCAGTACTTC. Residues: CASSQRGERETQYF.

The chain uses TRBV27 and TRBJ2-7; D is uncertain. V was cut by 6 bases and J by 3 bases, with 12 bases left in between. The V gene's germline CDR1 is MNHEY and CDR2 SMNVEV (reference sequence). The CDR3 has 13 residues. CDR3 sequence: CASSTLGYYEQYF. The CDR3 DNA reads as TGTGCCAGCAGCACCCTCGGGTACTACGAGCAGTACTTC.